What follows is one TCR beta chain and its context. This entry comes from a study of blood T cells in healthy people across ages. The use of a sample-barcoded 5' primer and a J-beta primer mix characterized a second PCR of roughly 7 to 11 cycles. TCRdb fed the 5' RACE reads into MiXCR, producing one record per CDR3 protein. In the table there are 650,000 to 950,000 distinct CDR3 sequences, roughly 44% of which are singletons. CDR3 length: 16 residues. CDR1 and CDR2 (germline): SGHDN, FVKESK. V dropped 0 bases and J dropped 2 bases, with 8 bases sitting between them. The sequence came from a man aged 55-75 years in good health. What was sequenced was blood. The chain recombines TRBV14 with TRBJ2-6; no clear D gene. The CDR3 nucleotides read TGTGCCAGCAGCCAAGACAAAGGAGCTGGGGCCAACGTCCTGACTTTC. It yields the protein CASSQDKGAGANVLTF.